This TCR beta chain was sequenced during a study of T cells in Graves' hyperthyroidism and ophthalmopathy. Whole-study findings and limits: Expanded thyroid clonotypes (above 0.001) were mostly also found in blood. A model built on 13 V-J features separated ophthalmopathy from stable hyperthyroidism.

What was amplified from RNA transcripts were TCR beta CDR3 regions. TCR CDR3 regions were first amplified by RT-PCR with HTBI primers. One entry per CDR3 protein results from TCRdb running MiXCR on the multiplex PCR reads. The sample lists about 99,000 distinct CDR3 sequences, 45% to 50% occurring once. Any patient presenting with uncontrolled infection, other autoimmune disease, pregnancy or lactation was left out. Each diagnosis drew on symptoms, thyroxine, TRAb, thyroid ultrasound and orbital computed tomography findings. Germline V CDR1 and CDR2: LNHDA, SQIVND (reference sequence). Trimming pared 0 bases from V and 7 bases from J, leaving 15 bases between. CDR3 length: 16 residues. Ten or more counts support this clonotype. What it binds is not known.

V usage is TRBV19 and J usage is TRBJ1-4; D gene ambiguous. Material for sequencing was blood. The sequence derives from a man aged 40-49 years with Graves' hyperthyroidism. CDR3 amino acids: CASSIDLDVIFEKLFF. CDR3 nucleotides: TGTGCCAGTAGTATAGATCTTGATGTCATCTTTGAAAAACTGTTTTTT.